In its sample, the clone carrying this TCR beta chain was seen a few times. Its cognate antigen is unknown. This sample is part of a study of identical twins. MiXCR, applied by TCRdb to the 5' RACE reads, yields one record per CDR3 protein. The top ten hold roughly 2.8% of the sample, which has fewer than 500,000 distinct CDR3 sequences, 20% to 25% seen once. Study results and caveats: For out-of-frame alpha sequences shared by twins, low generation probability was in excess. Among beta out-of-frame sequences, excess sharing between twins appeared weaker.

The CDR3 runs to 14 residues. CDR1 SGHKS and CDR2 YYEKEE come from the germline V gene (reference sequence). The V end lost 4 bases, the J end lost 6 bases, and 14 bases lay between the germline ends. These records were also assigned to another study, of T cells expressing NK-cell markers.

Sequencing input: CD4+ T cells sorted from blood. The V gene is TRBV5-5, the J gene TRBJ2-1, with no clear D. This receptor was identified in a woman aged 18 to 35 in good health. The CDR3 nucleotides read TGTGCCAGCAGCCAAACGGCGTCTGTCAATGAGCAGTTCTTC. Amino acids: CASSQTASVNEQFF.